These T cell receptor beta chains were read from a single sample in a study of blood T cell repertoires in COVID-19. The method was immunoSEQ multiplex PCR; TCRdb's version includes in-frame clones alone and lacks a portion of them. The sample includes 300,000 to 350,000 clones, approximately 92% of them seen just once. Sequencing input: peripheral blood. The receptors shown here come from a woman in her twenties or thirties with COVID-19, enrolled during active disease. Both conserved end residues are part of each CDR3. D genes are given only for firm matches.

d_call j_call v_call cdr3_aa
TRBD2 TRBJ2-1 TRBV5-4 CASSLRTSGSNEQFF
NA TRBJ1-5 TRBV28 CASSPWGSQPQHF
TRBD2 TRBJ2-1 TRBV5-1 CASSSTSGAGNEQFF
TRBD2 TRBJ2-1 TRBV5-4 CASGSLAGVSEQFF
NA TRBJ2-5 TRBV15 CATSRDRQGPFQETQYF
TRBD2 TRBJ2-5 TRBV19 CASSIWTSGWQETQYF
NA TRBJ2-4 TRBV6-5 CASNPQENIQYF
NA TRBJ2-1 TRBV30 CAWGSGSYNEQFF
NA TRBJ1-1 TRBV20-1 CSAKRTAEAFF
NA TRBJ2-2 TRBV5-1 CASSLADQGGTGELFF
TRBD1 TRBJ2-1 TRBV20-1 CSASRRQGVDEQFF
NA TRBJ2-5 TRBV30 CAWSAGGSGETQYF
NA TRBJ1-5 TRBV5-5 CASSSQGDWEQPQHF
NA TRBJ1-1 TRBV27 CASSLYGQNTEAFF
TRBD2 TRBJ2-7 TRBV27 CASSLSGLNEQYF
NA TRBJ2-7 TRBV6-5 CASSYSLAYEQYF
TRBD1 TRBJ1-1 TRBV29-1 CSARDREATEAFF
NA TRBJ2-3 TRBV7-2 CASSLQQATTDTQYF
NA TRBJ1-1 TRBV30 CAWSRGQFAEAFF
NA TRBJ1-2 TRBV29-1 CSVEDLRQGNTF
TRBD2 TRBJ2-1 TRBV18 CASSPAIAGGNNEQFF
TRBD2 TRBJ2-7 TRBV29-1 CSVEDAGAYEQYF
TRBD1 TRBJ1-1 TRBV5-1 CASRPGTATEAFF
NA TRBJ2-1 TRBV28 CASTVADNEQFF
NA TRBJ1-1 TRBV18 CASSPTMNTEAFF
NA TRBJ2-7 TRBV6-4 CASHYEQYF
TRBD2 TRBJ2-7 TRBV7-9 CASSLVGLPRTYEQYF
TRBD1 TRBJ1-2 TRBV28 CASSRGQGGYGYTF
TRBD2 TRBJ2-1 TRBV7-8 CASSSRGSFSNNEQFF
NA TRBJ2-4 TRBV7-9 CASSSPRGDAKNIQYF
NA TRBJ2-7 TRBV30 CAWSSVSYEQYF
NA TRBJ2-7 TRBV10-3 CAISELPGSEQYF
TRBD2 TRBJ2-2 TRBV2 CASSELAGAGGELFF
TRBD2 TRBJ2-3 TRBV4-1 CAVAGGETDTQYF
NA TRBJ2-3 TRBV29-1 CSLRVAPSTDTQYF
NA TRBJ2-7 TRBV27 CASSTRLEGSYEQYF
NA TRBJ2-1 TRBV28 CASSLLAKRQFF
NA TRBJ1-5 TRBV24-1 CATSDFQMNQPQHF
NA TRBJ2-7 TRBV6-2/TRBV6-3 CASSYSNLRGMYEQYF
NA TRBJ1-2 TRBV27 CASRRTATNYGYTF
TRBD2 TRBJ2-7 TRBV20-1 CSASKGLADSYEQYF
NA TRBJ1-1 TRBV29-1 CSAWLMNTEAFF